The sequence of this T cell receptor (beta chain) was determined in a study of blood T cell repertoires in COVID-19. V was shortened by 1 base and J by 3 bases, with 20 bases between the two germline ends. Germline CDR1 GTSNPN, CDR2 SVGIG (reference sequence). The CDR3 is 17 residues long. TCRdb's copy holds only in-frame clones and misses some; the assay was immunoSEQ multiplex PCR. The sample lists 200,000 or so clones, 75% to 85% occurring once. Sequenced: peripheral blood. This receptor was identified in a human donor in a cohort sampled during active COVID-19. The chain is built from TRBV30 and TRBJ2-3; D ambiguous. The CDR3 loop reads CAWSGLDGRSPTDTQYF. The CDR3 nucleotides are TGTGCCTGGAGTGGACTCGATGGTCGTAGTCCTACAGATACGCAGTATTTT.